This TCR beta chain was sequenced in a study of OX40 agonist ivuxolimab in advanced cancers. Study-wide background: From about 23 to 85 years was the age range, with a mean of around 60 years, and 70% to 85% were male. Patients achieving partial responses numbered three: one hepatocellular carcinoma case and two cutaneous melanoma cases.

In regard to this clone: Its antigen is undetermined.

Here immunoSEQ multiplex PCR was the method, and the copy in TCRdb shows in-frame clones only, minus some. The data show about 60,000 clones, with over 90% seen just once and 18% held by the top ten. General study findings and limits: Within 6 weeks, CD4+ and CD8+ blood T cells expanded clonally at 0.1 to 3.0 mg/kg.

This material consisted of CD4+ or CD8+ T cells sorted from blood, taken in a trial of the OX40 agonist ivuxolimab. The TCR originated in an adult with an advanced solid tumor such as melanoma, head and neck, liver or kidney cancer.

The CDR3, as DNA: TGCGCCAGCAGCGAAGCGGGAGGGCCCTACGAGCAGTACTTC. Translated, it gives CASSEAGGPYEQYF. The chain has TRBV4-3 and TRBJ2-7; 10 bases are a match to TRBD2. J was trimmed by 2 bases and V by 5 bases; bases with no gene match: 3. The CDR3 loop spans 14 amino acids. Per the germline V gene, CDR1 is LGHNA and CDR2 is YSLEER.